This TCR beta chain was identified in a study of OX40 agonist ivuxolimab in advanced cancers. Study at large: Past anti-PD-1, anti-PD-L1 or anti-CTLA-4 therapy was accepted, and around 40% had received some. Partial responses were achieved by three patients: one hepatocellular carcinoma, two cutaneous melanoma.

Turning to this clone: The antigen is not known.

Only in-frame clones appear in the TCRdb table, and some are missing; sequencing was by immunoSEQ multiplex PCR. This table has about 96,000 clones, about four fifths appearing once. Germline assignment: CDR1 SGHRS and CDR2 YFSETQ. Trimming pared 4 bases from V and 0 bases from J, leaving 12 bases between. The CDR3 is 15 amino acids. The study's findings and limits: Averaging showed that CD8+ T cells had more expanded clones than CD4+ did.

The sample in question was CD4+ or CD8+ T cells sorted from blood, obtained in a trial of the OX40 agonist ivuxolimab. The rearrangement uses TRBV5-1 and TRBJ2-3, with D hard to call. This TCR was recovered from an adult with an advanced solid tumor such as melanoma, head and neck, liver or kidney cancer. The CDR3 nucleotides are TGCGCCAGCAGCCCCACAATCATTAGCACAGATACGCAGTATTTT. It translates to CASSPTIISTDTQYF.